The 24 T cell receptor beta chains below come from one sample, sequenced in a study of T cell responses to AZD1222 COVID-19 vaccine. Libraries were prepared by immunoSEQ multiplex PCR; TCRdb keeps only in-frame clonotypes and omits some of them. The sample includes approximately 210,000 clones, around 94% of them seen just once. The sequences come from peripheral blood, collected 28 days after the second dose of the MenACWY control vaccine. All receptors come from an adult who received the MenACWY meningococcal vaccine as a control.

V is TRBV10-3 and J is TRBJ1-1; 7 nucleotides match TRBD1. CDR1 is ENHRY and CDR2 is SYGVKD in the germline V gene. The CDR3 has 13 residues. V lost 10 bases and J lost 7; bases outside the gene matches: 12. The CDR3 nucleotides are TGTGCCACCGCAAGGGACAGCGCAAATGAAGCTTTCTTT. This gives the protein CATARDSANEAFF.

The rearrangement links TRBV27 to TRBJ2-7; D may be TRBD1 or TRBD2 (7 bases each). Germline V gene lookup returns CDR1 MNHEY and CDR2 SMNVEV (reference sequence). The V and J ends lost 5 bases and 7 bases respectively, with 18 bases between them. This CDR3 region has 14 residues. The CDR3 DNA follows: TGTGCCAGCAGTCACCGGGACAGCGGGGAGGAGCAGTACTTC. Its protein product is CASSHRDSGEEQYF.

The rearrangement links TRBV28 to TRBJ2-7, with 15 bases lining up with TRBD2. The CDR3 contains 17 residues. With V trimmed by 9 bases and J by 2 bases, 11 bases remained unmatched. CDR1 is MDHEN and CDR2 is SYDVKM in the germline V gene. The CDR3: CASAPGLAGGWAYEQYF. The CDR3 bases are TGTGCCAGTGCTCCGGGACTAGCGGGAGGATGGGCCTACGAGCAGTACTTC.

The J gene is TRBJ2-7, the V gene TRBV10-3; D gene ambiguous. The germline V gene has CDR1 ENHRY and CDR2 SYGVKD. There are 15 residues in the CDR3. The V and J ends lost 4 bases and 6 bases respectively, with 19 bases between them. The CDR3 spells CAISGGVSGAVEQYF. The CDR3 DNA reads as TGTGCCATCAGTGGTGGTGTATCCGGTGCGGTCGAGCAGTACTTC.

The chain employs TRBV7-6 and TRBJ1-2, with D possibly being TRBD1 (6 bases). There are 17 residues in the CDR3. V was clipped by 4 bases and J by 4 bases, with 22 bases between them. Germline lookup yields CDR1 SGHVS and CDR2 FNYEAQ. The CDR3 region has the DNA TGTGCCAGCAGCTGGACAGTGGACAGAGGGGTTCCCTATGGCTACACCTTC. This sequence encodes CASSWTVDRGVPYGYTF.

The gene calls are TRBV7-6 and TRBJ2-7; 10 nucleotides line up with TRBD2. This CDR3 is built from 14 residues. V lost 5 bases to trimming and J lost 2 bases; unmatched junction nucleotides: 3. Germline CDR1 SGHVS, CDR2 FNYEAQ. The CDR3 sequence is CASSPGTSAYEQYF. The CDR3 region has the DNA TGTGCCAGCAGCCCCGGGACTAGCGCCTACGAGCAGTACTTC.

The rearrangement joins TRBV2 to TRBJ1-2, with TRBD1 identical over 7 bases. V lost 7 bases, J lost 5 bases, and 7 bases stayed unmatched. Germline V gene lookup returns CDR1 SNHLY and CDR2 FYNNEI. CDR3 size: 13 residues. The CDR3 reads CASIPDREYGYTF. The CDR3 nucleotides are TGTGCCAGCATTCCAGACAGGGAATATGGCTACACCTTC.

This clone showed up just once. This chain joins TRBV6-1 and TRBJ2-3; D remains ambiguous. The CDR3 has 16 amino acids. Germline V gene data show CDR1 as MNHNS and CDR2 as SASEGT. The V and J ends lost 2 bases and 0 bases respectively, with 12 bases between them. In nucleotides, the CDR3 is TGTGCCAGCAGTGAACGGGCTCAGTTTAGCACAGATACGCAGTATTTT. Encoded protein: CASSERAQFSTDTQYF.

CDR3 sequence (DNA): TGTGCCAGCAGCTTTTCGAGCAGACAAGAGACCCAGTACTTC. Amino acid sequence: CASSFSSRQETQYF. V gene TRBV11-2 combines with J gene TRBJ2-5; D gene uncertain. This CDR3 region has 14 residues. In germline, CDR1 is SGHAT, CDR2 FQNNGV. Trimming pared 3 bases from V and 2 bases from J, leaving 10 bases between.

This clone was counted once. The CDR3 DNA sequence: TGTGCCAGCAGCCAAGGTACTGCCAATCAGCCCCAGCATTTT. This encodes CASSQGTANQPQHF. The chain uses TRBV3-1 (or the pseudogene TRBV3-2) and TRBJ1-5, with no clear D. V shed 1 base and J shed 3 bases, with 7 bases lying between them. The germline CDR1 and CDR2 sequences are LGHDT and YNNKEL (reference sequence). This CDR3 is built from 14 residues.

The rearrangement links TRBV27 to TRBJ2-7, with 10 bases that match TRBD2. Trimming removed 2 bases from V and 7 bases from J; junction bases left unmatched: 5. Germline V gene lookup returns CDR1 MNHEY and CDR2 SMNVEV (reference sequence). There are 14 residues in the CDR3. The CDR3 nucleotides are TGTGCCAGCAGTTTACTAGCGGGAGTGGGGGAGCAGTACTTC. This encodes CASSLLAGVGEQYF.

J is TRBJ2-3 and V is TRBV4-1, with 12 positions matching TRBD2. Germline lookup yields CDR1 MGHRA and CDR2 YSYEKL. The ends lost 4 bases at V and 6 bases at J; junction bases unmatched: 2. This CDR3 spans 14 amino acids. CDR3: CASSPSGRGDTQYF. The CDR3 DNA is TGCGCCAGCAGCCCTAGCGGGAGGGGCGATACGCAGTATTTT.

The chain joins TRBV2 to TRBJ2-1; D may be TRBD1 or TRBD2 (5 bases each). CDR3 length: 16 amino acids. Trimming stripped 3 bases from V and 0 bases from J, with 12 bases between. The germline V gene has CDR1 SNHLY and CDR2 FYNNEI. CDR3 sequence reads: CASSERGRPSYNEQFF. CDR3 nucleotide sequence: TGTGCCAGCAGTGAGAGGGGTCGACCCTCCTACAATGAGCAGTTCTTC.

The V call is TRBV4-1, the J call TRBJ1-5; D is perhaps TRBD1 (6 bases). The CDR3 covers 17 residues. Germline-derived CDR1 and CDR2 are MGHRA and YSYEKL. The V and J ends lost 0 bases and 4 bases respectively, with 16 bases between them. In DNA form, the CDR3 reads TGCGCCAGCAGCCAAGACGGGGGGGCGTCCCTTAATCAGCCCCAGCATTTT. Translated, it gives CASSQDGGASLNQPQHF.

The chain uses TRBV19 and TRBJ2-7, with TRBD2 as a possible D gene (5 bases). The germline V and J ends were trimmed by 4 bases and 5 bases, with 15 bases remaining between them. This CDR3 spans 14 amino acids. Germline V CDR1 and CDR2: LNHDA, SQIVND (reference sequence). Written as DNA, the CDR3 is TGTGCCAGTAGTAAGGGATTGGAGGTCCACGAGCAGTACTTC. It translates to CASSKGLEVHEQYF. Supplemented by reference TRBV19 and TRBJ2-7, the full variable domain reads DGGITQSPKYLFRKEGQNVTLSCEQNLNHDAMYWYRQDPGQGLRLIYYSQIVNDFQKGDIAEGYSVSREKKESFPLTVTSAQKNPTAFYLCASSKGLEVHEQYFGPGTRLTVT.

The chain carries TRBV11-3 and TRBJ2-1, with no clear D. Germline CDR1 and CDR2: SGHNT and YENEEA. V was cut by 0 bases and J by 4 bases, with 4 bases left in between. The CDR3 has 13 residues. CDR3 protein: CASSLEGYNEQFF. CDR3 coding DNA: TGTGCCAGCAGCTTAGAAGGGTACAATGAGCAGTTCTTC.

The CDR3 DNA reads as TGCGCCAGCAGCATCAGACTAGCGGGGGACAATGAGCAGTTCTTC. Translation: CASSIRLAGDNEQFF. This rearrangement joins TRBV4-3 to TRBJ2-1; 12 bases line up with TRBD2. CDR1 is LGHNA and CDR2 is YSLEER in the germline V gene. J gave up 5 bases and V 5 bases, and 4 bases lay outside the gene matches. The CDR3 runs to 15 residues.

The chain carries TRBV7-9 and TRBJ2-1; D remains unclear. The CDR3 loop spans 12 amino acids. CDR1 is SEHNR and CDR2 is FQNEAQ in the germline V gene (reference sequence). With 1 base removed from V and 7 bases from J, the gap between germline ends came to 5 bases. The CDR3: CASSLVENEQFF. CDR3 sequence (DNA): TGTGCCAGCAGCTTAGTCGAGAATGAGCAGTTCTTC.

CDR3 in amino acids: CASSQNSGGGTDTQYF. DNA of the CDR3: TGTGCCAGCAGCCAGAATAGCGGGGGGGGCACAGATACGCAGTATTTT. This chain connects TRBV3-1 (or the pseudogene TRBV3-2) to TRBJ2-3, with 11 bases identical to TRBD2. Unmatched junction bases numbered 3, after V lost 3 bases and J lost 1 base. CDR3 length: 16 residues. Germline V CDR1 and CDR2: LGHDT, YNNKEL (reference sequence).

The CDR3 DNA is TGTGCCAGCAGTGGTGGGACAGGACGTAGGGAGACCCAGTACTTC. Translation gives CASSGGTGRRETQYF. The chain couples TRBV2 to TRBJ2-5; TRBD1 agrees at 8 bases. The CDR3 has 15 amino acids. Germline values: CDR1 SNHLY, CDR2 FYNNEI. The trim removed 4 bases at V and 5 bases at J, leaving 9 bases unmatched.

The V call is TRBV5-8, the J call TRBJ1-2; D is ambiguous. The V end was cut by 0 bases, the J end by 3 bases, with 12 bases between. The CDR3 consists of 15 residues. Germline V gene data show CDR1 as SGHTS and CDR2 as YDEGEE. The CDR3 coding sequence is TGTGCCAGCAGCTTGGCCTCGGGCGGTTACTATGGCTACACCTTC. It codes for CASSLASGGYYGYTF.

The chain recombines TRBV5-1 with TRBJ2-7; possibly TRBD1 or TRBD2 for D (6 bases each). Trimming left V 0 bases short and J 3 bases short, with 19 bases between. Germline V gene data show CDR1 as SGHRS and CDR2 as YFSETQ. This CDR3 spans 17 amino acids. The CDR3 coding sequence is TGCGCCAGCAGCTTGGCCTACAGGGCGGGGAGGTACTACGAGCAGTACTTC. This encodes CASSLAYRAGRYYEQYF. The full variable domain, rest sourced from reference TRBV5-1 and TRBJ2-7, is KAGVTQTPRYLIKTRGQQVTLSCSPISGHRSVSWYQQTPGQGLQFLFEYFSETQRNKGNFPGRFSGRQFSNSRSEMNVSTLELGDSALYLCASSLAYRAGRYYEQYFGPGTRLTVT.

J is TRBJ2-7 and V is TRBV28; perhaps TRBD2 as D (6 bases). Per germline, CDR1 MDHEN and CDR2 SYDVKM. The CDR3 has 14 residues. Deletions cut 7 bases from V and 1 base from J, with 14 bases between. CDR3 amino acids: CASTWGSGSYEQYF. The CDR3 DNA sequence: TGTGCCAGCACCTGGGGTAGCGGATCCTACGAGCAGTACTTC.

This chain links TRBV7-3 with TRBJ2-7; D possibly corresponds to TRBD2 (5 bases). Germline values: CDR1 SGHTA, CDR2 FQGTGA. This CDR3 spans 17 amino acids. The germline V and J ends were trimmed by 4 bases and 1 base, with 20 bases remaining between them. CDR3 amino acids: CASSSQARGDSSYEQYF. DNA of the CDR3: TGTGCCAGCAGCTCACAAGCCCGGGGAGATTCATCCTACGAGCAGTACTTC.